Below are 6 T cell receptor beta chains sequenced from a single sample in a study of T cell repertoires in cytomegalovirus infection. TCRdb re-called the reads with MiXCR, one entry per CDR3 protein. The repertoire consists of 250,000 to 300,000 distinct CDR3 sequences, with around 25% occurring once and the leading ten covering roughly 14%. Sequences were obtained from PBMCs. The receptors here all came from a human donor in good health (CMV status not recorded). Some clones in this sample may be carry-over from other donors' samples.

This clonotype came up a few times. V and J are TRBV20-1 and TRBJ1-2; TRBD1 matches at 8 bases. Germline CDR1 DFQATT, CDR2 SNEGSKA (reference sequence). The CDR3 runs to 14 residues. The V gene end was trimmed by 4 bases and the J gene end by 3 bases; junction bases not matched to a gene: 7. The chain's CDR3 is CSAIKVTGDYGYTF. For the CDR3, the DNA is TGCAGTGCTATAAAGGTGACAGGGGACTATGGCTACACCTTC.

This clonotype was observed many times. V usage is TRBV7-2 and J usage is TRBJ2-3, with a tentative D call TRBD2 (5 bases). V shed 5 bases and J shed 11 bases, with 14 bases lying between them. Germline CDR1 and CDR2: SGHTA and FQGNSA. The CDR3 is made up of 12 amino acids. The CDR3 reads CASSQIAAGQYF. Here the CDR3 DNA reads TGTGCCAGCAGCCAAATCGCGGCGGGGCAGTATTTT.

This clonotype was seen only a few times. The chain has TRBV5-6 and TRBJ2-3; a weak D match, TRBD2 (6 bases). This CDR3 region has 16 residues. Germline CDR1 reads SGHDT; CDR2 reads YYEEEE. V lost 4 bases, J lost 0 bases, and 15 bases lay in between. The CDR3 loop reads CASSGRALASTDTQYF. CDR3 bases: TGTGCCAGCAGCGGCCGCGCCCTAGCGAGCACAGATACGCAGTATTTT.

This clonotype showed up just a few times. This chain connects TRBV7-9 to TRBJ1-4; the D gene is possibly TRBD1 (6 bases). V dropped 5 bases and J dropped 8 bases, with 12 bases sitting between them. Germline V lookup: CDR1 SEHNR, CDR2 FQNEAQ (reference sequence). The CDR3 extends over 13 amino acids. The CDR3 protein is CASSQQGNEKLFF. DNA for the CDR3: TGTGCCAGCAGCCAACAGGGTAACGAAAAACTGTTTTTT.

This clonotype was counted between two and nine times. This chain uses TRBV7-2 with TRBJ2-1, with D maybe TRBD2 (6 bases). V lost 6 bases to trimming and J lost 3 bases, with 12 bases between them. Germline V gives CDR1 SGHTA, CDR2 FQGNSA. CDR3 length: 14 residues. This chain's CDR3 is CASSFRDFYNEQFF. The CDR3 DNA reads as TGTGCCAGCAGTTTCCGGGACTTCTACAATGAGCAGTTCTTC.

In its sample, this clonotype was seen a few times. The chain joins TRBV6-2 or TRBV6-3 to TRBJ2-7; possibly TRBD2 for D (6 bases). Trimming removed 2 bases from V and 4 bases from J, with 21 bases in between. The CDR3 has 17 amino acids. The germline CDR1 and CDR2 sequences are MNHEY and SVGEGT. The DNA of the CDR3 is TGTGCCAGCAGTTACGCGGGACCCCGCCCCTCTTCTTACGAGCAGTACTTC. Translated, it gives CASSYAGPRPSSYEQYF.